The 6 T cell receptor beta chains reported below all come from one sample, sequenced in a study of shared clonotypes between healthy human individuals. Naive-designated CD8 cells lacked CD45RO, were positively enriched for CCR7, and omitted terminally differentiated effector memory CD45RA+ cells. Clones were sequenced by immunoSEQ multiplex PCR, and TCRdb holds only the in-frame ones, with some missing. Among some 2 million clones listed, about 95% were seen once. Sequences were obtained from naive CD8+ T cells sorted from blood. These receptor sequences come from a man younger than 30 in good health.

The rearrangement links TRBV4-1 to TRBJ2-2, with 7 bases that match TRBD2. Germline V lookup: CDR1 MGHRA, CDR2 YSYEKL. The CDR3 covers 17 residues. V shed 4 bases and J 2 bases; nucleotides not matched to a gene: 10. CDR3 sequence (DNA): TGCGCCAGCAGCCCTTCTCATGGGACTACTAACACCGGGGAGCTGTTTTTT. Protein sequence: CASSPSHGTTNTGELFF.

This chain links TRBV7-6 with TRBJ2-7, with 7 bases that match TRBD2. CDR1 SGHVS and CDR2 FNYEAQ come from the germline V gene. This CDR3 is built from 16 residues. After removal of 6 bases from V and 0 bases from J, the junction contained 11 bases not matched to a gene. DNA for the CDR3: TGTGCCAGCAGTGGCGAGGCGGGAGTCGGCTCCTACGAGCAGTACTTC. This codes for CASSGEAGVGSYEQYF. The variable domain in full, completed from reference TRBV7-6 and TRBJ2-7, reads GAGVSQSPRYKVTKRGQDVALRCDPISGHVSLYWYRQALGQGPEFLTYFNYEAQQDKSGLPNDRFSAERPEGSISTLTIQRTEQRDSAMYRCASSGEAGVGSYEQYFGPGTRLTVT.

The rearrangement uses TRBV5-4 and TRBJ2-7, with a tentative D call TRBD2 (6 bases). V was clipped by 0 bases and J by 5 bases, with 12 bases between them. Germline loops: CDR1 SGHNT, CDR2 YYREEE (reference sequence). The CDR3 totals 14 residues. CDR3 sequence: CASSLGLATHEQYF. CDR3 bases: TGTGCCAGCAGCTTGGGGCTAGCGACCCACGAGCAGTACTTC.

The chain employs TRBV28 and TRBJ2-7; the D gene is possibly TRBD1 (5 bases). This CDR3 has 13 amino acids. Trimming stripped 4 bases from V and 3 bases from J, with 10 bases between. Germline CDR1 is MDHEN and CDR2 is SYDVKM. CDR3 coding DNA: TGTGCCAGCAGTTCGACAGTTTTCTACGAGCAGTACTTC. Translated, it gives CASSSTVFYEQYF.

The chain combines TRBV5-4 with TRBJ2-7, with TRBD1 identical over 7 bases. The CDR3 extends over 15 amino acids. J lost 0 bases, V lost 4 bases, and 7 bases had no gene match. Germline assignment: CDR1 SGHNT and CDR2 YYREEE (reference sequence). CDR3 sequence reads: CASSRGTEPSYEQYF. CDR3 bases: TGTGCCAGCAGCAGAGGGACAGAGCCCTCCTACGAGCAGTACTTC.

To note about this clone: The sample carries other DNA sequences with the same CDR3. The rearrangement links TRBV4-3 to TRBJ2-7; 12 bases match TRBD1. V lost 3 bases and J lost 4; bases outside the gene matches: 1. Germline V gene data show CDR1 as LGHNA and CDR2 as YSLEER. The CDR3 extends over 14 amino acids. The CDR3 sequence: CASSQGQGAYEQYF. CDR3 DNA sequence: TGCGCCAGCAGCCAGGGACAGGGGGCTTACGAGCAGTACTTC.